The 2 T cell receptor beta chains presented below share a single source sample, sequenced in a study of T cell clonotyping in hematopoietic cell transplantation. The method was immunoSEQ multiplex PCR; TCRdb's version includes in-frame clones alone and lacks a portion of them. The table includes approximately 8,000 clones, about 92% detected once. Sample: PBMCs, taken 180 days after allogeneic stem cell transplant. Source of these receptors: a female patient between 50 and 59 years old who had an allogeneic stem cell transplant from an unrelated donor, so the T cells may come from the graft donor. Some clones in this sample may be carry-over from other donors' samples.

This chain uses TRBV6-6 with TRBJ2-3, with 13 positions matching TRBD2. CDR1 and CDR2 from the germline V gene are MNHNY and SVGAGI (reference sequence). The V and J ends lost 6 bases and 6 bases, in that order; junction bases with no gene match: 0. CDR3 length equals 13 residues. The DNA for the CDR3 is TGTGCCAGCAGACTAGCGGGGGGGGATACGCAGTATTTT. Its protein product is CASRLAGGDTQYF.

The chain couples TRBV6-1 to TRBJ1-2; D not certain. This CDR3 spans 15 amino acids. The ends were cut back, 6 bases at V and 7 bases at J, with 21 bases in the middle. CDR1 MNHNS and CDR2 SASEGT come from the germline V gene. The CDR3 protein is CASSLNVWAEGGYTF. The CDR3 DNA sequence: TGTGCCAGCAGCTTGAACGTGTGGGCGGAGGGTGGCTACACCTTC.